The 14 T cell receptor beta chains reported below all come from one sample, sequenced in a study of metastatic and nonmetastatic thyroid tumors. TCRdb re-analyzed the PCR reads through MiXCR. The sample has 60,000 to 85,000 clones, more than 15% seen once; the top ten hold 10% to 15%. Patients underwent thyroid surgery, and none had received any treatment before it. The sequencing sample was made of blood. The receptors stem from a female donor with papillary thyroid cancer or a benign thyroid nodule (not recorded which). Some clones in this sample may be carry-over from other donors' samples.

This clone appeared many times. The chain uses TRBV9 and TRBJ2-7, with no clear D. CDR1 and CDR2 from the germline V gene are SGDLS and YYNGEE. The CDR3 is 13 residues long. The V and J ends lost 3 bases and 1 base respectively, with 8 bases between them. Here the CDR3 DNA reads TGTGCCAGCAGCGAGGACCCTTCCTACGAGCAGTACTTC. Its translation: CASSEDPSYEQYF.

This clone was picked up many times. The V and J genes are TRBV10-1 and TRBJ1-5; D gene ambiguous. V was shortened by 2 bases and J by 7 bases, with 6 bases between the two germline ends. Germline assignment: CDR1 WNHNN and CDR2 SYGVQD (reference sequence). The CDR3 is 12 amino acids. The chain's CDR3 is CASSEVGQPQHF. The CDR3 bases are TGCGCCAGCAGTGAGGTGGGACAGCCCCAGCATTTT.

This rearrangement joins TRBV20-1 to TRBJ2-3; the D is unclear. V lost 1 base to trimming and J lost 6 bases, with 14 bases between them. This CDR3 has 14 residues. Germline CDR1 and CDR2: DFQATT and SNEGSKA (reference sequence). The CDR3 DNA reads as TGCAGTGCTAGAGGCCTATCTGGTTCCGATACGCAGTATTTT. This gives the protein CSARGLSGSDTQYF.

This clone was recorded at least ten times. The V and J genes are TRBV20-1 and TRBJ1-2; D not resolved. This CDR3 has 15 amino acids. Germline assignment: CDR1 DFQATT and CDR2 SNEGSKA (reference sequence). The V gene lost 0 bases and the J gene lost 4 bases, with 15 bases spanning the gap. The CDR3 coding sequence is TGCAGTGCTAGAGATCTGTTCCGGGAAATCTATGGCTACACCTTC. It yields the protein CSARDLFREIYGYTF.

There are a few counts of this clone. This specimen includes other DNA sequences encoding the same CDR3. The chain combines TRBV20-1 with TRBJ1-1; no firm D call. Germline V gene lookup returns CDR1 DFQATT and CDR2 SNEGSKA (reference sequence). V was clipped by 0 bases and J by 7 bases, with 6 bases between them. This CDR3 comprises 11 residues. The CDR3 DNA follows: TGCAGTGCTAGAGATGTGGGTGAAGCTTTCTTT. It translates to CSARDVGEAFF.

V gene TRBV25-1 combines with J gene TRBJ2-7; the match to TRBD1 covers 8 bases. The trim removed 8 bases at V and 3 bases at J, leaving 6 bases unmatched. Germline values: CDR1 MGHDK, CDR2 SYGVNS. The CDR3 is made up of 13 amino acids. Here the CDR3 reads CASAETGGYEQYF. DNA for the CDR3: TGTGCCAGCGCCGAAACAGGGGGCTACGAGCAGTACTTC.

About this clone: A read error may explain this, as a much larger clone is one base away. This sample also contains other DNA sequences that code for the same CDR3. The V call is TRBV20-1, the J call TRBJ1-1; D is undetermined. The germline gives CDR1 DFQATT, CDR2 SNEGSKA (reference sequence). Trimming shortened V by 0 bases and J by 7 bases, and 18 bases separated the two germline ends. The CDR3 sequence is 15 residues long. The CDR3 DNA sequence: TGCAGTGCTAGAGATTTGGCTCGGACTGGTGATGAAGCTTTCTTT. Encoded protein: CSARDLARTGDEAFF.

The table lists this clone with many counts. The chain is built from TRBV6-2 or TRBV6-3 and TRBJ1-1; a weak D match, TRBD1 (6 bases). This CDR3 has 19 amino acids. Per germline, CDR1 MNHEY and CDR2 SVGEGT. The germline V and J ends were trimmed by 7 bases and 0 bases, with 27 bases remaining between them. CDR3 protein: CASTKNSLGVRGLNTEAFF. In nucleotides, the CDR3 is TGTGCCAGCACTAAAAACTCGCTCGGGGTCAGGGGCCTGAACACTGAAGCTTTCTTT.

In the case of this clone: A junction boundary mismatches the germline segment, possibly from a read error. The V gene is TRBV2, the J gene TRBJ2-3, with D maybe TRBD1 (6 bases). Per the germline V gene, CDR1 is SNHLY and CDR2 is FYNNEI. This CDR3 is built from 14 residues. The CDR3 DNA reads TGTGCCAGCAGGGAAGACAGGTTCACAGATACGCAGTATTTT. The encoded protein is CASREDRFTDTQYF.

This clone was counted ten times or more. The V and J genes are TRBV5-5 and TRBJ2-3; D not certain. The germline V gene has CDR1 SGHKS and CDR2 YYEKEE (reference sequence). This CDR3 spans 13 amino acids. Trimming cost V 1 base and J 5 bases, with 8 bases left between them. The CDR3, as DNA: TGTGCCAGCAGCTTGACCTTCGGAGATACGCAGTATTTT. Amino acid sequence: CASSLTFGDTQYF.

This sequence joins TRBV11-1 and TRBJ2-7; D unresolved. With 5 bases removed from V and 4 bases from J, the gap between germline ends came to 9 bases. The CDR3 is made up of 12 amino acids. In germline, CDR1 is SGHAT, CDR2 FQDESV (reference sequence). DNA for the CDR3: TGTGCCAGCAGCCCCTTGGGGTACGAGCAGTACTTC. Translated, it gives CASSPLGYEQYF.

This clone has more than one count but fewer than ten. Possible read error: a much larger clone is one base away. The genes are TRBV7-7 and TRBJ2-2, with D unclear. Germline V CDR1 and CDR2: SSHAT, FNYEAQ (reference sequence). The CDR3 runs to 13 residues. The CDR3 nucleotides are TGTGCTAGCAGCCCCTGTGGTACCGGGGAGCTGTTTTTT. Translating gives CASSPCGTGELFF.

The chain has TRBV13 and TRBJ1-1; D remains ambiguous. This CDR3 has 13 amino acids. In germline, CDR1 is PRHDT, CDR2 FYEKMQ (reference sequence). V was shortened by 2 bases and J by 7 bases, with 11 bases between the two germline ends. The CDR3 sequence: CASSLLSTGEAFF. CDR3 DNA sequence: TGTGCCAGCAGCTTACTGTCCACGGGTGAAGCTTTCTTT.

Many counts were recorded for this clone. The chain recombines TRBV6-1 with TRBJ1-5; D gene uncertain. Germline assignment: CDR1 MNHNS and CDR2 SASEGT. Trimming took 7 bases from V and 7 from J, leaving 23 bases between them. The CDR3 is made up of 16 amino acids. CDR3 residues: CASILTSGGSGQPQHF. The CDR3 nucleotides read TGTGCCAGCATACTTACATCAGGAGGGAGCGGACAGCCCCAGCATTTT.